Listed below are T cell receptor beta chains from one sample, sequenced in a study of blood T cell repertoires in COVID-19. The method was immunoSEQ multiplex PCR; TCRdb's version includes in-frame clones alone and lacks a portion of them. The sample has 120,000 to 150,000 clones; more than 75% are singletons. The sequencing sample was made of peripheral blood. The receptors stem from a middle-aged man who had recovered from COVID-19. Both conserved end residues are part of each CDR3. D genes are given only for firm matches. Only some rows state a clone size, as once, few, many or a class for expanded clones.

v_gene	j_gene	len	abundance	d_gene	CDR3nt	CDR3aa
TRBV5-1	TRBJ2-7	15	-	-	TGCGCCAGCAGCCCCCGGACATCTCGCAGCTACGAGCAGTACTTC	CASSPRTSRSYEQYF
TRBV6-5	TRBJ2-1	15	-	-	TGTGCCAGCAGTTACTCGGGGGCCGCCTACAATGAGCAGTTCTTC	CASSYSGAAYNEQFF
TRBV3-1/TRBV3-2	TRBJ2-5	15	-	TRBD1	TGTGCCAGCAGCCAGCCGGGACAGGGGGTAGAGACCCAGTACTTC	CASSQPGQGVETQYF
TRBV5-1	TRBJ2-1	16	-	-	TGCGCCAGCAGCCCGGGGACTTCCTCTACCTACAATGAGCAGTTCTTC	CASSPGTSSTYNEQFF
TRBV4-1	TRBJ2-3	16	-	-	TGCGCCAGCAGCCCCCCCGGGGTCCTAGGCACAGATACGCAGTATTTT	CASSPPGVLGTDTQYF
TRBV6-5	TRBJ1-1	15	-	-	TGTGCCAGCAGTCTCCAGGGCATCTTGAACACTGAAGCTTTCTTT	CASSLQGILNTEAFF
TRBV27	TRBJ2-7	13	-	-	TGTGCCAGCAGTATGGGACTGCGTGGGGAACAGTACTTC	CASSMGLRGEQYF
TRBV7-9	TRBJ2-1	16	-	-	TGTGCCAGCAGCCCCGAACACAGCGGGTATAGCGATGAGCAGTTCTTC	CASSPEHSGYSDEQFF
TRBV6-5	TRBJ2-7	14	-	-	TGTGCCAGCAGAAGCTACGGGAGTTCCTACGAGCAGTACTTC	CASRSYGSSYEQYF
TRBV3-1/TRBV3-2	TRBJ2-4	13	-	TRBD2	TGTGCCAGCAGCCAAGTGATAGCGGGGAACCTGTACTTC	CASSQVIAGNLYF
TRBV5-6	TRBJ1-1	14	-	-	TGTGCCAGCAGCTTACAGGGTTGGCACACTGAAGCTTTCTTT	CASSLQGWHTEAFF
TRBV25-1	TRBJ1-2	17	-	-	TGTGCCAGCAGTGACTTTTCGTTCGGGGGGATTAACTATGGCTACACCTTC	CASSDFSFGGINYGYTF
TRBV19	TRBJ1-1	15	-	-	TGTGCCAGTTTTTCACTTGTGGGTCAGGGGACTGAAGCTTTCTTT	CASFSLVGQGTEAFF
TRBV19	TRBJ1-1	13	-	-	TGTGCCAGTAGTATACGCGAACAGATGATAACTTTCTTT	CASSIREQMITFF
TRBV3-1/TRBV3-2	TRBJ2-7	14	-	TRBD1	TGTGCCAGCAGCCGTGGGGACAGGGGCAGCGAGCAGTACTTC	CASSRGDRGSEQYF
TRBV27	TRBJ1-5	14	-	-	TGTGCCAGCAGAGGACTGTATAGCAATCAGCCCCAGCATTTT	CASRGLYSNQPQHF
TRBV18	TRBJ1-6	12	few	-	TGTGCCAGCTCACCCCCGGATTCACCCCTCCACTTT	CASSPPDSPLHF
TRBV9	TRBJ1-6	14	-	-	TGTGCCAGCAGCGTAGATCGCTATAATTCACCCCTCCACTTT	CASSVDRYNSPLHF
TRBV6-1	TRBJ2-3	17	-	-	TGTGCCAGCAGTGAAGCATACTACGGCGCTAGCACAGATACGCAGTATTTT	CASSEAYYGASTDTQYF
TRBV6-1	TRBJ1-5	15	once	-	TGTGCCAGCAGTGAAGCAGGGGGATTCAATCAGCCCCAGCATTTT	CASSEAGGFNQPQHF
TRBV9	TRBJ2-7	12	-	-	TGTGCCAGCAGTTTTGCACATGGCGAGCAGTACTTC	CASSFAHGEQYF
TRBV5-1	TRBJ2-5	15	-	-	TGCGCCAGCAGCTTGGGAGGAGCCATTCAAGAGACCCAGTACTTC	CASSLGGAIQETQYF
TRBV18	TRBJ2-7	14	-	-	TGTGCCAGCTCTCTTGACGGGGGTTCCTACGAGCAGTACTTC	CASSLDGGSYEQYF
TRBV6-5	TRBJ1-3	15	-	-	TGTGCCAGCAGTCTAAGACACAACTCTGGAAACACCATATATTTT	CASSLRHNSGNTIYF
TRBV5-1	TRBJ2-5	12	-	-	TGCGCCAGCAGACAGGACCAAGAGACCCAGTACTTC	CASRQDQETQYF
TRBV5-1	TRBJ2-7	15	-	-	TGCGCCAGCAGCTTGGAGGGGGATCCAGTCTTCGAGCAGTACTTC	CASSLEGDPVFEQYF
TRBV11-3	TRBJ2-7	15	-	TRBD1	TGTGCCAGCAGCTTCGCCAGGGGGCCCTCCTACGAGCAGTACTTC	CASSFARGPSYEQYF
TRBV29-1	TRBJ1-4	10	-	-	TGCAGCGCGTATAATGAAAAACTGTTTTTT	CSAYNEKLFF
TRBV5-4	TRBJ2-2	14	-	-	TGTGCCAGCAGCTCGGGCCCAGGGGTCGGGGAGCTGTTTTTT	CASSSGPGVGELFF
TRBV3-1/TRBV3-2	TRBJ1-2	15	-	-	TGTGCCAGCAGCCAAGGTAACAGGGTGGACTATGGCTACACCTTC	CASSQGNRVDYGYTF
TRBV9	TRBJ1-1	16	few	-	TGTGCCAGCAGCGTAGGGGGAGGTGTTACGAACACTGAAGCTTTCTTT	CASSVGGGVTNTEAFF
TRBV15	TRBJ2-2	15	-	TRBD2	TGTGCCACCAGCAGGGTTAGCGGGGGGATCGGGGAGCTGTTTTTT	CATSRVSGGIGELFF
TRBV9	TRBJ1-3	16	-	-	TGTGCCAGCAGCGTAGACAGCTCTTACTCTGGAAACACCATATATTTT	CASSVDSSYSGNTIYF
TRBV3-1/TRBV3-2	TRBJ1-2	13	-	TRBD1	TGTGCCAGCAGCCAACAGGGGGCGATCGGCTACACCTTC	CASSQQGAIGYTF
TRBV21-1	TRBJ1-5	15	-	-	TGTGCCAGCAGCAGCTCGGGGACAGGGGGACAGCCCCAGCATTTT	CASSSSGTGGQPQHF
TRBV18	TRBJ2-7	17	-	-	TGTGCCAGCTCACCACGAACCCCAGGGGAACCCTCCTACGAGCAGTACTTC	CASSPRTPGEPSYEQYF
TRBV27	TRBJ1-5	15	once	-	TGTGCCAGCACCCTATCACCGGGACATGGCCAGCCCCAGCATTTT	CASTLSPGHGQPQHF
TRBV7-6	TRBJ2-7	16	-	TRBD1	TGTGCCAGCAGCAAAGAGGGGACAGGGGGAGTCTACGAGCAGTACTTC	CASSKEGTGGVYEQYF
TRBV19	TRBJ1-5	15	-	TRBD1	TGTGCCAGTAGCACGGGACAGAGTTACAATCAGCCCCAGCATTTT	CASSTGQSYNQPQHF
TRBV10-3	TRBJ1-6	15	-	-	TGTGCCATCCGACAGGCGTCGTCAGATAATTCACCCCTCCACTTT	CAIRQASSDNSPLHF
TRBV12-3/TRBV12-4	TRBJ2-1	12	-	-	TGTGCCAGCAGTCCCGCGCCGGGTGAGCAGTTCTTC	CASSPAPGEQFF
TRBV7-2	TRBJ2-3	17	-	TRBD1	TGTGCCAGCAGCTTAGTGGGACAGGGGAGGGGCACAGATACGCAGTATTTT	CASSLVGQGRGTDTQYF
TRBV19	TRBJ1-2	15	-	-	TGTGCCAGTAGGTACAGAAATTCGCCGTTCTATGGCTACACCTTC	CASRYRNSPFYGYTF
TRBV4-3	TRBJ1-2	15	-	-	TGCGCCAGCAGCCAAGATTACGGCCAGGGTAAGGGCTACACCTTC	CASSQDYGQGKGYTF
TRBV7-3	TRBJ2-1	15	-	TRBD2	TGTGCCAGCAGCTTTGGACTAGCGGGCCACGGGGAGCAGTTCTTC	CASSFGLAGHGEQFF
TRBV7-2	TRBJ1-5	15	-	-	TGTGCCAGCAGCCCCACGCCAGGGGATTATCAGCCCCAGCATTTT	CASSPTPGDYQPQHF
TRBV6-5	TRBJ2-5	16	-	TRBD1	TGTGCCAGCAGTTACGGGACAGGGCTCTACCAAGAGACCCAGTACTTC	CASSYGTGLYQETQYF